Listed below are T cell receptor beta chains from one sample, sequenced in a study of technical replicates of blood from several donors. Profiled with immunoSEQ multiplex PCR; TCRdb holds only in-frame clones, not every one. This sample has almost 70,000 clones, with approximately 89% found just once. Sequencing input: PBMCs. The receptor set was obtained from a human donor in good health. Some clones in this sample may be carry-over from other donors' samples. CDR3s include the opening cysteine and the closing phenylalanine or tryptophan. Each record gives: J gene, V gene, clone size, D gene, CDR3 protein, CDR3 DNA. A D gene is named only where the DNA matches it firmly. Clone sizes are given selectively: once, few, many, or a class where the clone is expanded.

>TRBJ2-1|TRBV7-9|.|.
CASSYQERGIYEQFF
TGTGCCAGCAGCTACCAGGAACGGGGGATTTATGAGCAGTTCTTC
>TRBJ2-4|TRBV4-1|once|TRBD1
CASSQTLRGGAKYF
TGCGCCAGCAGCCAGACCCTTAGAGGGGGCGCTAAGTACTTC
>TRBJ2-1|TRBV18|.|TRBD1
CASSPDRGPYNEQFF
TGTGCCAGCTCACCCGACAGGGGGCCCTACAATGAGCAGTTCTTC
>TRBJ1-1|TRBV19|few|TRBD1
CASSRDREGTEAFF
TGTGCCAGTAGTAGGGACAGGGAGGGCACTGAAGCTTTCTTT
>TRBJ1-1|TRBV7-9|.|.
CASSPQGLGTEAFF
TGTGCCAGCAGCCCACAGGGATTGGGCACTGAAGCTTTCTTT
>TRBJ1-5|TRBV7-2|once|.
CASSLGMGQPQHF
TGTGCCAGCAGCTTAGGGATGGGCCAGCCCCAGCATTTT
>TRBJ2-3|TRBV7-7|.|TRBD2
CASSFTSDRTDTQYF
TGTGCCAGCAGCTTCACTAGCGATCGCACAGATACGCAGTATTTT
>TRBJ1-2|TRBV19|.|.
CASITTLGPGRSGTHGYTF
TGTGCCAGTATCACGACATTGGGACCCGGTCGGTCCGGGACACATGGCTACACCTTC
>TRBJ2-3|TRBV5-1|.|TRBD2
CASSLASTSGSTDTQYF
TGCGCCAGCAGCTTGGCCAGTACTAGCGGGAGCACAGATACGCAGTATTTT
>TRBJ2-7|TRBV5-5|once|TRBD2
CASSLGGGDYEQYF
TGTGCCAGCAGCTTGGGGGGGGGAGACTACGAGCAGTACTTC
>TRBJ2-3|TRBV19|.|TRBD2
CASRASGGTDTQYF
TGTGCCAGTAGGGCTAGCGGGGGCACAGATACGCAGTATTTT
>TRBJ2-7|TRBV7-2|once|TRBD1
CASSIQGVGSGQLHF
TGTGCCAGCAGCATCCAGGGGGTGGGGTCGGGACAGCTACACTTC
>TRBJ2-5|TRBV4-1|.|TRBD2
CASSQELAGGFVQETQYF
TGCGCCAGCAGCCAGGAACTAGCGGGGGGGTTTGTACAAGAGACCCAGTACTTC
>TRBJ1-3|TRBV7-7|.|.
CASSQDGGSGNTIYF
TGTGCCAGCAGCCAGGACGGAGGCTCTGGAAACACCATATATTTT
>TRBJ2-1|TRBV7-2|few|.
CASSLGASWNEQFF
TGTGCCAGCAGCCTAGGGGCCTCTTGGAATGAGCAGTTCTTC
>TRBJ1-5|TRBV18|.|.
CASSPPKGVGPQHF
TGTGCCAGCTCACCCCCGAAGGGGGTCGGGCCCCAGCATTTT
>TRBJ2-7|TRBV5-1|.|.
CASSLSGGSYEQYF
TGCGCCAGCAGCTTGTCAGGGGGGTCCTACGAGCAGTACTTC
>TRBJ2-3|TRBV4-3|.|TRBD1
CASSQERGQGIVDTQYF
TGCGCCAGCAGCCAAGAACGAGGACAGGGGATTGTAGATACGCAGTATTTT
>TRBJ2-7|TRBV11-2|.|TRBD2
CASSLGSGIVVEQYF
TGTGCCAGCAGCTTAGGTAGCGGGATTGTTGTCGAGCAGTACTTC
>TRBJ2-7|TRBV6-6|.|TRBD2
CASSPRGTSGRVEQYF
TGTGCCAGCAGTCCCCGGGGGACTAGCGGGAGAGTCGAGCAGTACTTC